This TCR beta chain was found in a study of T cells after yellow fever vaccination. The V and J ends lost 1 base and 1 base respectively, with 13 bases between them. The CDR3 runs 15 residues. Looked up from germline, CDR1 is SQVTM and CDR2 is ANQGSEA. In TCRdb, the 5' RACE reads were re-called with MiXCR into one record per CDR3 protein. This sample has about 120,000 distinct CDR3 sequences, with roughly 9% found just once. This sample comprised CD8+ T cells sorted from PBMCs, obtained on the day of the yellow fever booster vaccination. The TCR originated in a man in his late teens or twenties who received the YFV17D yellow fever vaccine. The chain couples TRBV29-1 to TRBJ1-1; perhaps TRBD1 as D (5 bases). CDR3: CSVEVGRGRNTEAFF. Written as DNA, the CDR3 is TGCAGCGTTGAAGTGGGGAGGGGAAGGAACACTGAAGCTTTCTTT.